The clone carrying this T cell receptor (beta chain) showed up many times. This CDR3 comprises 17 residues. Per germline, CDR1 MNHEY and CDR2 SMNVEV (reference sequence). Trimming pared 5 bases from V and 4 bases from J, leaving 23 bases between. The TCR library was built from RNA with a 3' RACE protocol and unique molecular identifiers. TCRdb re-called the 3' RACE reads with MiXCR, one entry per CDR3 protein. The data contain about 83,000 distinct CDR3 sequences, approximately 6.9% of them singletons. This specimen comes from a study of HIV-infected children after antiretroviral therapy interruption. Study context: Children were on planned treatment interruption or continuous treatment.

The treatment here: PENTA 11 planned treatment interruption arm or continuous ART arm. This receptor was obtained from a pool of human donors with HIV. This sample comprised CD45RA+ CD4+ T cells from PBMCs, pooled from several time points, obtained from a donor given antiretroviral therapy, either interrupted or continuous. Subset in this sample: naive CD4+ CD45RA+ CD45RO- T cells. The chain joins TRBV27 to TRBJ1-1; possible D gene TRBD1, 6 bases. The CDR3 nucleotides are TGTGCCAGCAGTCTCCTAGTAGGGCAGGGGAGAGGCACTGAAGCTTTCTTT. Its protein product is CASSLLVGQGRGTEAFF.